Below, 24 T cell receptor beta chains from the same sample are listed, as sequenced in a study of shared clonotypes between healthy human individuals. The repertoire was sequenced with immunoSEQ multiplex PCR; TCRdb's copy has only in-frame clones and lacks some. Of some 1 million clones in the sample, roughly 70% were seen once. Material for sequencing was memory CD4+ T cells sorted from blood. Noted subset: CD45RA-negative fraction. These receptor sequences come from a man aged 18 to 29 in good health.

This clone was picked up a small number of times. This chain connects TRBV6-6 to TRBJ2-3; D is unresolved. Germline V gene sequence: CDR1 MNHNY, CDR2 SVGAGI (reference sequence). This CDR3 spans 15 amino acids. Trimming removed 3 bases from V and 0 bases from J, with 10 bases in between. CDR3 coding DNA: TGTGCCAGCAGTTATTTCTCCTCTAGCACAGATACGCAGTATTTT. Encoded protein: CASSYFSSSTDTQYF.

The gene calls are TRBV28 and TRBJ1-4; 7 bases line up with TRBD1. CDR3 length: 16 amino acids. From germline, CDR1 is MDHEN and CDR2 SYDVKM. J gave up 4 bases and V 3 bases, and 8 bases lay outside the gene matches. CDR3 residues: CASSLATGVFNEKLFF. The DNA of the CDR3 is TGTGCCAGCAGTTTGGCCACAGGGGTATTTAATGAAAAACTGTTTTTT.

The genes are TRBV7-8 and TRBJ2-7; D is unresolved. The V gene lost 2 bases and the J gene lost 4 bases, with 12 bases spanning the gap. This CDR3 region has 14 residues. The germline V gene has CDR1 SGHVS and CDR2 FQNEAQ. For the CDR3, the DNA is TGTGCCAGCAGCTTACTACCAGGAGAATACGAGCAGTACTTC. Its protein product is CASSLLPGEYEQYF.

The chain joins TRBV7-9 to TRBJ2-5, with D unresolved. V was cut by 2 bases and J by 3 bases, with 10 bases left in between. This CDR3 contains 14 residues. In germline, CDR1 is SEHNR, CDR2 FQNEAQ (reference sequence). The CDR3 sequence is CASSLRLNKETQYF. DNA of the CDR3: TGTGCCAGCAGCTTAAGGCTGAATAAAGAGACCCAGTACTTC.

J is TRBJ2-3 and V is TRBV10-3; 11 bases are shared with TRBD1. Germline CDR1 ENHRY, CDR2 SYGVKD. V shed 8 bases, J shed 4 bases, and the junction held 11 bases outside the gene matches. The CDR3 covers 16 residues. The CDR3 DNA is TGTGCCATCCTTAACCCGGGACAGGGGGTGGCAGATACGCAGTATTTT. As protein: CAILNPGQGVADTQYF.

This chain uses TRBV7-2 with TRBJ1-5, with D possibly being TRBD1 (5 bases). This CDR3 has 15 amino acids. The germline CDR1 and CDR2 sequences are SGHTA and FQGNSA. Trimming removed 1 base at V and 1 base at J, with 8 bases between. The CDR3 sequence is CASSLGGMSNQPQHF. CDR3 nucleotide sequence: TGTGCCAGCAGCTTAGGGGGGATGAGCAATCAGCCCCAGCATTTT.

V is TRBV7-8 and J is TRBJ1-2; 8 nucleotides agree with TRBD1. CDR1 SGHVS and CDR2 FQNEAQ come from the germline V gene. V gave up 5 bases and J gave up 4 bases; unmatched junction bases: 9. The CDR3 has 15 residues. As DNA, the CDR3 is TGTGCCAGCAGCCGTGGACAGGGTGGAAGCTATGGCTACACCTTC. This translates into CASSRGQGGSYGYTF. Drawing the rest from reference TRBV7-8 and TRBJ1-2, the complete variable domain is GAGVSQSPRYKVAKRGQDVALRCDPISGHVSLFWYQQALGQGPEFLTYFQNEAQLDKSGLPSDRFFAERPEGSVSTLKIQRTQQEDSAVYLCASSRGQGGSYGYTFGSGTRLTVV.

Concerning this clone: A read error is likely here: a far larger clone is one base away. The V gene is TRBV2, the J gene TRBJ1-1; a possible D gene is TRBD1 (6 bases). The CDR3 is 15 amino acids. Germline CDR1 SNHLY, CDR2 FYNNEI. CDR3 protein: CASSDRGLLNAEAFF. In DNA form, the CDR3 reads TGTGCCAGCAGTGACAGGGGACTACTGAACGCTGAAGCTTTCTTT.

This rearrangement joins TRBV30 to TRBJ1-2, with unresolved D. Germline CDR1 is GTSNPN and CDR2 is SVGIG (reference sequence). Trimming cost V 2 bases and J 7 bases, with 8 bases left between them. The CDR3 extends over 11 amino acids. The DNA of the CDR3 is TGTGCCTGGAGTTTACAGACTGGCTACACCTTC. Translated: CAWSLQTGYTF. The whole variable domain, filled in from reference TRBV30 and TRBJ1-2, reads SQTIHQWPATLVQPVGSPLSLECTVEGTSNPNLYWYRQAAGRGLQLLFYSVGIGQISSEVPQNLSASRPQDRQFILSSKKLLLSDSGFYLCAWSLQTGYTFGSGTRLTVV.

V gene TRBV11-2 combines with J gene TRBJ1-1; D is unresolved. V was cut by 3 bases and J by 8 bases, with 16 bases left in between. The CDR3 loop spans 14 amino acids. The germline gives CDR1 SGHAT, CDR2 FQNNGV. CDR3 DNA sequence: TGTGCCAGCAGCTTCCAGGCCCCCGGTATGGAAGCTTTCTTT. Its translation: CASSFQAPGMEAFF.

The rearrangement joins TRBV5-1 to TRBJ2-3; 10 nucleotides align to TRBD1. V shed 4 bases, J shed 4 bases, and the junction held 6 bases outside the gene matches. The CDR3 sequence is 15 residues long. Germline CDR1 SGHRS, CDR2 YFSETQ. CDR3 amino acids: CASSMGQGWADTQYF. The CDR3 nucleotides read TGCGCCAGCAGCATGGGACAGGGGTGGGCAGATACGCAGTATTTT.

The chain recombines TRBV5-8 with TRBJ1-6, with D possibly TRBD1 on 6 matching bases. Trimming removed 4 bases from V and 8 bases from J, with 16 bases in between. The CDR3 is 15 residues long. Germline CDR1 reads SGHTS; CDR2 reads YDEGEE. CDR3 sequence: CASSPLGQLYSPLHF. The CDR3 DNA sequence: TGTGCCAGCAGCCCTTTGGGACAATTGTATTCACCCCTCCACTTT. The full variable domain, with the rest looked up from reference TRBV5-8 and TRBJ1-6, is EAGVTQSPTHLIKTRGQQATLRCSPISGHTSVYWYQQALGLGLQFLLWYDEGEERNRGNFPPRFSGRQFPNYSSELNVNALELEDSALYLCASSPLGQLYSPLHFGNGTRLTVT.

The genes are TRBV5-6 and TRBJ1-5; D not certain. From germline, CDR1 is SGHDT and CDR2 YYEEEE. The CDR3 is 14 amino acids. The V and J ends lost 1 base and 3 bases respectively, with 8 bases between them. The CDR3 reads CASSLRGINQPQHF. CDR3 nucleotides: TGTGCCAGCAGCTTGCGAGGAATCAATCAGCCCCAGCATTTT.

In DNA form, the CDR3 reads TGTGCCAGCAGTCCGAGGGAGGGAGAGACCCAGTACTTC. Translation: CASSPREGETQYF. The chain links TRBV27 to TRBJ2-5; 7 nucleotides line up with TRBD2. The CDR3 is 13 residues long. The V segment lost 5 bases and the J segment 4 bases; nucleotides outside the gene matches: 4. The germline gives CDR1 MNHEY, CDR2 SMNVEV (reference sequence).

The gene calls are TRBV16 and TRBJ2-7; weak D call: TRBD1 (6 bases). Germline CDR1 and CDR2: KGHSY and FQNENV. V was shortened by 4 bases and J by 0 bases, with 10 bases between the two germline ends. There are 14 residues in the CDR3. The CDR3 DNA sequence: TGTGCCAGCAGCCCGCTAGGGGGCTCCTACGAGCAGTACTTC. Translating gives CASSPLGGSYEQYF.

The DNA for the CDR3 is TGTGCCTGTATAGCGGGAGCCGTCACCGGGGAGCTGTTTTTT. This encodes CACIAGAVTGELFF. The chain employs TRBV30 and TRBJ2-2, with 9 bases fitting TRBD2. The V gene end was trimmed by 6 bases and the J gene end by 4 bases; junction bases not matched to a gene: 6. Germline-derived CDR1 and CDR2 are GTSNPN and SVGIG (reference sequence). This CDR3 has 14 residues.

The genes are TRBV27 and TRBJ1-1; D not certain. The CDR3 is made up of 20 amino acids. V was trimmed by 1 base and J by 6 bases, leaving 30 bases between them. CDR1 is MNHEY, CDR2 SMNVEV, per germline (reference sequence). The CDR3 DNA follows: TGTGCCAGCAGTTTATTTGATCCCCGGACCGCGTGGCAAATGGGCGCTGAAGCTTTCTTT. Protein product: CASSLFDPRTAWQMGAEAFF.

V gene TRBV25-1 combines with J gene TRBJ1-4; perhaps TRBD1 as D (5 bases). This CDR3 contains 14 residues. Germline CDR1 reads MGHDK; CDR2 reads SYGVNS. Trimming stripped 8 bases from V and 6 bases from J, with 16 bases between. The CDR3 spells CASGNLGGDEKLFF. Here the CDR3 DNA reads TGTGCCAGCGGAAATTTGGGGGGGGATGAAAAACTGTTTTTT.

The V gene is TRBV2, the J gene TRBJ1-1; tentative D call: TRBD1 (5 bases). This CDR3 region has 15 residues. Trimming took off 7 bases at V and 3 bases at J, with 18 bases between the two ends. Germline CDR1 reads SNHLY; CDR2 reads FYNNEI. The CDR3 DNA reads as TGTGCCAGCACCCGACAGAACACTAGACACACTGAAGCTTTCTTT. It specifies CASTRQNTRHTEAFF.

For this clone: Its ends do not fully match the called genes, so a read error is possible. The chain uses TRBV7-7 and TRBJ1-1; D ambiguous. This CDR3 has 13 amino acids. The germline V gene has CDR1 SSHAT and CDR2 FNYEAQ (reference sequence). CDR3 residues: CASSFDEGTEAFF. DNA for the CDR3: TGTGCTAGCAGCTTTGATGAAGGGACTGAAGCTTTCTTT.

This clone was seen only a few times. Here the CDR3 DNA reads TGTGCCAGCAGCGATATGACTAGCGGGAGCCACGAGCAGTACTTC. Its translation: CASSDMTSGSHEQYF. This rearrangement joins TRBV5-4 to TRBJ2-7, with TRBD2 identical over 12 bases. Per the germline V gene, CDR1 is SGHNT and CDR2 is YYREEE (reference sequence). Unmatched junction bases numbered 7, after V lost 4 bases and J lost 5 bases. CDR3 length equals 15 residues. Together with reference TRBV5-4 and TRBJ2-7, the CDR3 gives the full variable domain: ETGVTQSPTHLIKTRGQQVTLRCSSQSGHNTVSWYQQALGQGPQFIFQYYREEENGRGNFPPRFSGLQFPNYSSELNVNALELDDSALYLCASSDMTSGSHEQYFGPGTRLTVT.

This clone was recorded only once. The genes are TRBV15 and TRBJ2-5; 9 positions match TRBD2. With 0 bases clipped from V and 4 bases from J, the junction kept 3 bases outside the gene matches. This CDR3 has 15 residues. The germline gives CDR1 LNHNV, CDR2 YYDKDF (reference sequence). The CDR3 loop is CATSRDPAGGETQYF. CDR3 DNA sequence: TGTGCCACCAGCAGAGACCCAGCGGGAGGAGAGACCCAGTACTTC.

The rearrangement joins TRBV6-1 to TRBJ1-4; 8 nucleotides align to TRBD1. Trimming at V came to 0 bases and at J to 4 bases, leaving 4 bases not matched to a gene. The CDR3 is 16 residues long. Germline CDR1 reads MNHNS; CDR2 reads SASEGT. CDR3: CASSEALTGDNEKLFF. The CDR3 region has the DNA TGTGCCAGCAGTGAAGCATTGACAGGGGATAATGAAAAACTGTTTTTT.

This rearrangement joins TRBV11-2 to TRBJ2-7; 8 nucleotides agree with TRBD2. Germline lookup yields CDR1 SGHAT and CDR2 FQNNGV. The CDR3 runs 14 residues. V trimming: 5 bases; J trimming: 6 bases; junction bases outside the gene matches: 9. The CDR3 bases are TGTGCCAGCAGCCCCGGTCAGCGGGAGACCGAGCAGTACTTC. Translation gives CASSPGQRETEQYF.